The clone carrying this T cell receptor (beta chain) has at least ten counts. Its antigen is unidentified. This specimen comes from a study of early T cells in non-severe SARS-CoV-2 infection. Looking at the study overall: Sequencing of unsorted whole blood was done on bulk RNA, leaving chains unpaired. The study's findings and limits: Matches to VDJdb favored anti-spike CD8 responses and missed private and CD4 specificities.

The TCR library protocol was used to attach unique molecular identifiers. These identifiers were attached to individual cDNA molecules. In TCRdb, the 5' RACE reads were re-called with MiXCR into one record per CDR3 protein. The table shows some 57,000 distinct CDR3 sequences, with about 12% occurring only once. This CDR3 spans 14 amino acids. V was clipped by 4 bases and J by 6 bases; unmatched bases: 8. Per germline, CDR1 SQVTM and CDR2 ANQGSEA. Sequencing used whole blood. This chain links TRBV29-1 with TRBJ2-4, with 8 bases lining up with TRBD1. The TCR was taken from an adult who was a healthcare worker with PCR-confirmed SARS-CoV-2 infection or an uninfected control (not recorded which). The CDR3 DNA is TGCAGCGTTGGCGGAGCCACAGGGGGAAACATTCAGTACTTC. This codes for CSVGGATGGNIQYF.